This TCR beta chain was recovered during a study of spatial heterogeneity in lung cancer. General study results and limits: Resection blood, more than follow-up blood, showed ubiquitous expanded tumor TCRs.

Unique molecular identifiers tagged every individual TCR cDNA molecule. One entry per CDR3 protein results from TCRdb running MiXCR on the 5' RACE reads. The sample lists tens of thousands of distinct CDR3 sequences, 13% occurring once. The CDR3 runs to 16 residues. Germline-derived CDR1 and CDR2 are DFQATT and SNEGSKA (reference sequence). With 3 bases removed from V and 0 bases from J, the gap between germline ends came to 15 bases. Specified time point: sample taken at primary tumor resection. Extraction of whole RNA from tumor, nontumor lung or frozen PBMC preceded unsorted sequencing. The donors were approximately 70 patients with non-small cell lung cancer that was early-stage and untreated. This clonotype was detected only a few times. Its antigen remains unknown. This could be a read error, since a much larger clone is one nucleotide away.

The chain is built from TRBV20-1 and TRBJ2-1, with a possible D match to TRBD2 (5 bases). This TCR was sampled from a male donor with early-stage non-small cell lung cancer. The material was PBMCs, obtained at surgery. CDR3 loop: CSASTSAASSYNEQFF. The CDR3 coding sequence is TGCAGTGCTAGCACTTCAGCGGCGAGCTCCTACAATGAGCAGTTCTTC.